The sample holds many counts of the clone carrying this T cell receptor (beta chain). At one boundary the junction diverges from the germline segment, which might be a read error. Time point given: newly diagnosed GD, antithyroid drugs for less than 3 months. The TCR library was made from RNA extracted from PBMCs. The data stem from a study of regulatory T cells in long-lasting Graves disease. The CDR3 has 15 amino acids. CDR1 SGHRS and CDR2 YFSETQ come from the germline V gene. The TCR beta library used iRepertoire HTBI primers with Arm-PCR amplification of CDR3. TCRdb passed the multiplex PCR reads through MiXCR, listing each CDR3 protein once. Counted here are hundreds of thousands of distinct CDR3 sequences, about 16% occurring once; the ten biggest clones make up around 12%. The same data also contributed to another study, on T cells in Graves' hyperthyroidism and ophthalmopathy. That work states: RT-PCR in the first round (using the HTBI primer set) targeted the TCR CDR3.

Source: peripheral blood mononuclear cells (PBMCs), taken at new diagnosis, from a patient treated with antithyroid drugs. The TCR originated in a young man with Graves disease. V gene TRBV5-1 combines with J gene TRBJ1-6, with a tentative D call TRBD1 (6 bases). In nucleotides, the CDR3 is TGTGCCAGCAGCCCCGGGACATATGATAATTCACCCCTCCACTTT. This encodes CASSPGTYDNSPLHF.